These 21 T cell receptor beta chains originate from one sample sequenced in a study of shared clonotypes between healthy human individuals. Data came from immunoSEQ multiplex PCR; TCRdb stores just in-frame clones and leaves some out. Of 2 million to 2.5 million clones listed, 90% to 97% are singletons. Sequenced sample: naive CD4+ T cells sorted from blood. Regarding subset: CD45RA+ positively selected. The receptors here all came from a man younger than 30 in good health.

The chain has TRBV27 and TRBJ2-7; 7 bases agree with TRBD1. Germline CDR1 reads MNHEY; CDR2 reads SMNVEV (reference sequence). V lost 6 bases and J lost 2; bases outside the gene matches: 10. The CDR3 covers 15 residues. DNA for the CDR3: TGTGCCAGCAGCCGAAGGACAGGAACTACCTACGAGCAGTACTTC. Its protein product is CASSRRTGTTYEQYF.

The table lists this clone with a count of one. V gene TRBV10-2 combines with J gene TRBJ1-4; TRBD1 agrees at 9 bases. From germline, CDR1 is WSHSY and CDR2 SAAADI. J was trimmed by 0 bases and V by 5 bases; bases with no gene match: 1. There are 15 residues in the CDR3. CDR3 residues: CASSTGGTTNEKLFF. DNA for the CDR3: TGCGCCAGCAGTACAGGGGGCACAACTAATGAAAAACTGTTTTTT.

The chain combines TRBV4-1 with TRBJ1-5, with unresolved D. In germline, CDR1 is MGHRA, CDR2 YSYEKL. CDR3 length equals 17 residues. The V gene lost 0 bases and the J gene lost 0 bases, with 12 bases spanning the gap. The CDR3 protein is CASSQEAGPYSNQPQHF. The CDR3 DNA sequence: TGCGCCAGCAGCCAAGAGGCCGGGCCATATAGCAATCAGCCCCAGCATTTT.

This clone was recorded once. The chain links TRBV29-1 to TRBJ2-7, with unresolved D. Germline-derived CDR1 and CDR2 are SQVTM and ANQGSEA. Trimming removed 3 bases from V and 6 bases from J, with 9 bases in between. The CDR3 runs to 11 residues. CDR3 in DNA: TGCAGCGTTGAGGTGGCCAGCGAGCAGTACTTC. It is translated as CSVEVASEQYF.

This chain connects TRBV7-3 to TRBJ2-7, with D perhaps matching TRBD1 (5 bases). The CDR3 consists of 15 residues. Trimming left V 2 bases short and J 0 bases short, with 11 bases between. Per the germline V gene, CDR1 is SGHTA and CDR2 is FQGTGA. CDR3 residues: CASSLGAGPSYEQYF. The DNA for the CDR3 is TGTGCCAGCAGCTTAGGGGCCGGACCCTCCTACGAGCAGTACTTC.

This chain joins TRBV15 and TRBJ1-2; D is perhaps TRBD1 (6 bases). V shed 1 base and J shed 0 bases, with 9 bases lying between them. The CDR3 sequence is 15 residues long. Germline-derived CDR1 and CDR2 are LNHNV and YYDKDF (reference sequence). For the CDR3, the DNA is TGTGCCACCAGCAGAGGGACAGCTGCTAACTATGGCTACACCTTC. Protein product: CATSRGTAANYGYTF.

CDR3 sequence (DNA): TGTGCCAGCAGCTCGAGAGCGGGAGTTGGCTACAATGAGCAGTTCTTC. This translates into CASSSRAGVGYNEQFF. The chain carries TRBV7-2 and TRBJ2-1; 8 positions agree with TRBD2. Germline trimming cut 4 bases from V and 3 bases from J; bases unmatched to any gene: 8. The CDR3 runs 16 residues. Germline lookup yields CDR1 SGHTA and CDR2 FQGNSA.

The gene calls are TRBV4-1 and TRBJ2-1, with TRBD2 matching over 12 bases. V was clipped by 7 bases and J by 10 bases; unmatched bases: 11. The V gene's germline CDR1 is MGHRA and CDR2 YSYEKL. This CDR3 spans 15 amino acids. CDR3: CASTRMLAGGPEQFF. The CDR3 nucleotides are TGCGCCAGCACGCGGATGCTAGCGGGAGGGCCCGAGCAGTTCTTC.

J is TRBJ1-1 and V is TRBV6-5; 9 positions match TRBD1. Unmatched junction bases numbered 8, after V lost 5 bases and J lost 4 bases. Germline V gene lookup returns CDR1 MNHEY and CDR2 SVGAGI. CDR3 length equals 15 residues. Here the CDR3 reads CASSRPGTGFTEAFF. Written as DNA, the CDR3 is TGTGCCAGCAGTCGTCCCGGGACAGGGTTCACTGAAGCTTTCTTT.

This chain links TRBV5-1 with TRBJ2-7, with TRBD1 identical over 8 bases. CDR1 and CDR2 (germline): SGHRS, YFSETQ. The CDR3 is made up of 12 amino acids. J lost 6 bases, V lost 4 bases, and 3 bases had no gene match. DNA for the CDR3: TGCGCCAGCAGCCAGACAGGGGTCGAGCAGTACTTC. Translation gives CASSQTGVEQYF. The entire variable domain, with the rest obtained from reference TRBV5-1 and TRBJ2-7, is as follows: KAGVTQTPRYLIKTRGQQVTLSCSPISGHRSVSWYQQTPGQGLQFLFEYFSETQRNKGNFPGRFSGRQFSNSRSEMNVSTLELGDSALYLCASSQTGVEQYFGPGTRLTVT.

V and J are TRBV4-1 and TRBJ1-5, with D hard to call. There are 16 residues in the CDR3. Germline V lookup: CDR1 MGHRA, CDR2 YSYEKL. V lost 1 base to trimming and J lost 0 bases, with 10 bases between them. Here the CDR3 reads CASSQGSAHSNQPQHF. The CDR3 region has the DNA TGCGCCAGCAGCCAAGGTTCAGCTCATAGCAATCAGCCCCAGCATTTT.

The rearrangement joins TRBV4-1 to TRBJ1-2; D gene unclear. CDR1 and CDR2 (germline): MGHRA, YSYEKL. CDR3 length: 13 residues. Trimming removed 4 bases at V and 5 bases at J, with 11 bases between. CDR3 bases: TGCGCCAGCAGCCTCGGGCACGGTTATGGCTACACCTTC. Translation gives CASSLGHGYGYTF.

This clone is a singleton in its sample. This chain uses TRBV5-5 with TRBJ1-4; tentative D call: TRBD1 (6 bases). Germline CDR1 SGHKS, CDR2 YYEKEE (reference sequence). Trimming pared 3 bases from V and 3 bases from J, leaving 15 bases between. The CDR3 runs 16 residues. The CDR3 DNA sequence: TGTGCCAGCAGCTCCCTCGGGGGGCTCGCTAATGAAAAACTGTTTTTT. This codes for CASSSLGGLANEKLFF.

CDR3 DNA sequence: TGTGCCAGCAGCTTCGACGGGGCCGGGGCCCAGTACTTC. Protein sequence: CASSFDGAGAQYF. The gene calls are TRBV7-2 and TRBJ2-5; possibly TRBD1 or TRBD2 for D (5 bases each). The CDR3 has 13 amino acids. Trimming pared 3 bases from V and 9 bases from J, leaving 14 bases between. CDR1 is SGHTA, CDR2 FQGNSA, per germline.

The chain has TRBV27 and TRBJ2-7, with D possibly being TRBD1 (5 bases). Germline values: CDR1 MNHEY, CDR2 SMNVEV (reference sequence). Between the trimmed V and J ends, which lost 5 bases and 2 bases, there was a span of 25 bases. This CDR3 spans 18 amino acids. This chain's CDR3 is CASSRWTPSRVTAYEQYF. The CDR3 DNA follows: TGTGCCAGCAGTCGGTGGACCCCAAGCAGGGTAACAGCCTACGAGCAGTACTTC.

The chain uses TRBV7-2 and TRBJ2-2; D is possibly TRBD1 or TRBD2 (5 bases each). The germline V and J ends were trimmed by 5 bases and 6 bases, with 13 bases remaining between them. The CDR3 runs to 14 residues. Germline V gene data show CDR1 as SGHTA and CDR2 as FQGNSA. The CDR3 here is CASSQRGAAGELFF. The CDR3 DNA reads as TGTGCCAGCAGCCAACGGGGCGCCGCCGGGGAGCTGTTTTTT.

The chain carries TRBV28 and TRBJ2-7; TRBD2 agrees at 7 bases. Germline loops: CDR1 MDHEN, CDR2 SYDVKM. This CDR3 spans 18 amino acids. V dropped 3 bases and J dropped 3; count of bases not matched to a gene: 17. CDR3 bases: TGTGCCAGCAGTTTTCCACTGACCCGGACTGAGCGGGACTACGAGCAGTACTTC. Protein sequence: CASSFPLTRTERDYEQYF.

The CDR3 protein is CASTPRRVSEQYF. CDR3 nucleotides: TGTGCCAGCACCCCCAGACGGGTTTCCGAGCAGTACTTC. This chain uses TRBV11-2 with TRBJ2-7, with unresolved D. Trimming removed 7 bases from V and 6 bases from J, with 16 bases in between. The CDR3 has 13 amino acids. Per germline, CDR1 SGHAT and CDR2 FQNNGV. The full variable domain, rest sourced from reference TRBV11-2 and TRBJ2-7, is EAGVAQSPRYKIIEKRQSVAFWCNPISGHATLYWYQQILGQGPKLLIQFQNNGVVDDSQLPKDRFSAERLKGVDSTLKIQPAKLEDSAVYLCASTPRRVSEQYFGPGTRLTVT.

The chain carries TRBV10-3 and TRBJ2-7, with a tentative D call TRBD2 (5 bases). V lost 7 bases and J 1 base, leaving 8 bases between the germline ends. CDR1 is ENHRY, CDR2 SYGVKD, per germline. This CDR3 is 12 amino acids long. In DNA, the CDR3 is TGTGCCATCATGAGCGGTTCCTACGAGCAGTACTTC. Translating gives CAIMSGSYEQYF.

The rearrangement links TRBV19 to TRBJ1-2, with 10 bases lining up with TRBD1. Trimming at V came to 5 bases and at J to 3 bases, leaving 6 bases not matched to a gene. CDR3 length equals 15 residues. Germline-derived CDR1 and CDR2 are LNHDA and SQIVND (reference sequence). This CDR3 is CASSADRGSDYGYTF. CDR3 nucleotide sequence: TGTGCCAGTAGTGCGGACAGGGGGTCCGACTATGGCTACACCTTC.

This chain links TRBV25-1 with TRBJ2-3; D perhaps matches TRBD1 (5 bases). In germline, CDR1 is MGHDK, CDR2 SYGVNS. The CDR3 spans 14 residues. The V gene lost 5 bases and the J gene lost 4 bases, with 13 bases spanning the gap. As DNA, the CDR3 is TGTGCCAGCAGTTTGACAGTGCCCTCAGATACGCAGTATTTT. It is translated as CASSLTVPSDTQYF. The full variable domain, with the rest looked up from reference TRBV25-1 and TRBJ2-3, is EADIYQTPRYLVIGTGKKITLECSQTMGHDKMYWYQQDPGMELHLIHYSYGVNSTEKGDLSSESTVSRIRTEHFPLTLESARPSHTSQYLCASSLTVPSDTQYFGPGTRLTVL.